The 12 T cell receptor beta chains below come from one sample, sequenced in a study of cytomegalovirus exposure and HLA in healthy donors. Profiled with immunoSEQ multiplex PCR; TCRdb holds only in-frame clones, not every one. The data contain about 190,000 clones, 65% to 85% of them singletons. The sample was PBMCs. The receptors shown here come from a woman in her late teens or twenties in good health and CMV-seropositive.

CDR3 bases: TGCGCCAGCAGCTTGGCGGGCAGGGAAGGTCAGCCCCAGCATTTT. Amino acids: CASSLAGREGQPQHF. The chain combines TRBV5-1 with TRBJ1-5; D is perhaps TRBD1 (5 bases). This CDR3 is built from 15 residues. V dropped 0 bases and J dropped 6 bases, with 13 bases sitting between them. CDR1 is SGHRS, CDR2 YFSETQ, per germline.

V usage is TRBV29-1 and J usage is TRBJ1-5; possibly TRBD1 for D (6 bases). The length of the CDR3 is 13 residues. Germline values: CDR1 SQVTM, CDR2 ANQGSEA. The V end was cut by 5 bases, the J end by 6 bases, with 14 bases between. The CDR3 spells CSVYQGGGQPQHF. The CDR3 bases are TGCAGCGTTTATCAGGGAGGGGGTCAGCCCCAGCATTTT. The full variable domain, in which reference TRBV29-1 and TRBJ1-5 provide the parts outside the CDR3, is SAVISQKPSRDICQRGTSLTIQCQVDSQVTMMFWYRQQPGQSLTLIATANQGSEATYESGFVIDKFPISRPNLTFSTLTVSNMSPEDSSIYLCSVYQGGGQPQHFGDGTRLSIL.

V is TRBV7-2 and J is TRBJ2-3; the D is unclear. Deletions cut 3 bases from V and 4 bases from J, with 11 bases between. The germline V gene encodes CDR1 SGHTA and CDR2 FQGNSA. The CDR3 runs to 14 residues. CDR3 sequence (DNA): TGTGCCAGCAGCTTTGTCCCGTCTGCAGATACGCAGTATTTT. This translates into CASSFVPSADTQYF.

The rearrangement uses TRBV9 and TRBJ1-3; TRBD1 is a possible D gene (5 bases). Trimming left V 2 bases short and J 0 bases short, with 9 bases between. This CDR3 contains 15 residues. CDR1 and CDR2 from the germline V gene are SGDLS and YYNGEE. The CDR3 region has the DNA TGTGCCAGCAGCGTCTTCGACAGCTCTGGAAACACCATATATTTT. Translation gives CASSVFDSSGNTIYF.

The V gene is TRBV2, the J gene TRBJ1-3; unclear D gene. The CDR3 is 12 amino acids. With 7 bases removed from V and 4 bases from J, the gap between germline ends came to 8 bases. Germline lookup yields CDR1 SNHLY and CDR2 FYNNEI. The CDR3 sequence is CASNNEGNTIYF. Here the CDR3 DNA reads TGTGCCAGCAACAATGAAGGAAACACCATATATTTT. The full variable domain, in which reference TRBV2 and TRBJ1-3 provide the parts outside the CDR3, is EPEVTQTPSHQVTQMGQEVILRCVPISNHLYFYWYRQILGQKVEFLVSFYNNEISEKSEIFDDQFSVERPDGSNFTLKIRSTKLEDSAMYFCASNNEGNTIYFGEGSWLTVV.

The chain recombines TRBV5-1 with TRBJ2-3; 7 nucleotides line up with TRBD1. There are 12 residues in the CDR3. The V and J ends lost 4 bases and 10 bases, in that order; junction bases with no gene match: 6. Germline V CDR1 and CDR2: SGHRS, YFSETQ. Written as DNA, the CDR3 is TGCGCCAGCAGCGCCGGACAGGCCCCGCAGTATTTT. Translated, it gives CASSAGQAPQYF.

The chain employs TRBV4-2 and TRBJ1-1; D gene uncertain. Germline V lookup: CDR1 LGHNA, CDR2 YNFKEQ. The CDR3 length is 16 residues. The germline V and J ends were trimmed by 0 bases and 0 bases, with 11 bases remaining between them. The CDR3 sequence: CASSQDQLAMNTEAFF. The CDR3 coding sequence is TGTGCCAGCAGCCAAGATCAATTAGCTATGAACACTGAAGCTTTCTTT.

The count of this clone is one. This sequence joins TRBV27 and TRBJ1-1, with D possibly matching TRBD1 (5 bases). Germline assignment: CDR1 MNHEY and CDR2 SMNVEV (reference sequence). V lost 7 bases to trimming and J lost 5 bases, with 17 bases between them. This CDR3 spans 14 amino acids. The CDR3 loop is CASTPNGASTEAFF. The DNA for the CDR3 is TGTGCCAGCACTCCCAATGGGGCGTCTACTGAAGCTTTCTTT.

The CDR3 loop is CASSLLGTGDGYTF. The CDR3, as DNA: TGCGCCAGCAGCCTGCTCGGGACAGGGGATGGCTACACCTTC. The genes are TRBV5-1 and TRBJ1-2, with TRBD1 matching over 10 bases. V trimming: 4 bases; J trimming: 6 bases; junction bases outside the gene matches: 6. This CDR3 is 14 amino acids long. Germline V CDR1 and CDR2: SGHRS, YFSETQ.

The rearrangement joins TRBV20-1 to TRBJ2-4; D gene uncertain. This CDR3 has 11 amino acids. CDR1 DFQATT and CDR2 SNEGSKA come from the germline V gene (reference sequence). The CDR3 DNA reads TGCAGCGGCAGAACCGGGAACATTCAGTACTTC. Protein sequence: CSGRTGNIQYF.

The chain couples TRBV1 to TRBJ2-3; TRBD2 is taken as the D call from the table, unchecked against the DNA. TRBV1 is recorded as a pseudogene. This CDR3 contains 15 residues. The CDR3 coding sequence is TGCACCAGCAGCCCTGGCGGGGGTGGCACAGATACGCAGTATTTT. It is translated as CTSSPGGGGTDTQYF.

The V gene is TRBV6-1, the J gene TRBJ1-2; 9 positions agree with TRBD1. The CDR3 spans 14 residues. Germline CDR1 reads MNHNS; CDR2 reads SASEGT. J lost 6 bases, V lost 5 bases, and 7 bases had no gene match. The CDR3 is CASSSGTGLHGYTF. The CDR3 coding sequence is TGTGCCAGCAGTTCCGGGACAGGGTTACATGGCTACACCTTC.